The rows below give T cell receptor beta chains drawn from one sample of a study of cytomegalovirus exposure and HLA in healthy donors. TCRdb's table, derived via immunoSEQ multiplex PCR, lists solely in-frame clones and lacks some. This table lists some 200,000 clones. The sequenced material came from PBMCs. These receptors all stem from a man between 25 and 39 years old in good health and CMV-seronegative. The CDR3 runs from the conserved cysteine through the conserved F or W. D genes are given only for firm matches.

d_call j_call v_call cdr3_aa cdr3_nt
TRBD1 TRBJ1-1 TRBV7-2 CASSQLGQGSTEAFF TGTGCCAGCAGCCAGTTGGGACAGGGCTCCACTGAAGCTTTCTTT
NA TRBJ1-1 TRBV19 CASSIVGGQNTEAFF TGTGCCAGTAGTATAGTTGGGGGCCAGAACACTGAAGCTTTCTTT
NA TRBJ2-3 TRBV30 CAGGGNPDTQYF TGTGCTGGTGGGGGGAACCCAGATACGCAGTATTTT
NA TRBJ2-7 TRBV28 CASSLNRGYEQYF TGTGCCAGCAGTTTAAATCGGGGATACGAGCAGTACTTC
NA TRBJ2-5 TRBV4-1 CASSQVRDPGLGTQYF TGCGCCAGCAGCCAAGTTCGGGATCCGGGACTTGGGACCCAGTACTTC
NA TRBJ2-1 TRBV5-1 CASSLPDSTYNEQFF TGCGCCAGCAGCTTGCCGGACAGCACCTACAATGAGCAGTTCTTC
TRBD2 TRBJ2-1 TRBV27 CASSYGRSYNEQFF TGTGCCAGCAGTTACGGGAGGTCCTACAATGAGCAGTTCTTC
NA TRBJ1-1 TRBV27 CASSLARGTTEAFF TGTGCCAGCAGTTTAGCTCGGGGTACGACTGAAGCTTTCTTT
NA TRBJ1-5 TRBV4-2 CASSQPEEIDQPQHF TGTGCCAGCAGCCAACCCGAGGAGATTGATCAGCCCCAGCATTTT
NA TRBJ2-1 TRBV11-2 CASSFGLGNEQFF TGTGCCAGCAGCTTTGGGCTGGGCAATGAGCAGTTCTTC
NA TRBJ2-5 TRBV11-2 CASSPGTSLQETQYF TGTGCCAGCAGCCCGGGCACTAGCCTTCAAGAGACCCAGTACTTC
TRBD2 TRBJ2-5 TRBV5-1 CASSPTLAGGRSGETQYF TGCGCCAGCAGCCCGACCTTAGCGGGGGGTCGCTCGGGGGAGACCCAGTACTTC
NA TRBJ2-5 TRBV13 CASSLDGETQYF TGTGCCAGCAGCTTAGACGGGGAGACCCAGTACTTC
TRBD2 TRBJ2-7 TRBV28 CASSLVPLLAGSYEQYF TGTGCCAGCAGTTTAGTTCCCCTACTAGCGGGGTCCTACGAGCAGTACTTC
NA TRBJ1-3 TRBV2 CASSEGTRGNTIYF TGTGCCAGCAGCGAGGGGACAAGAGGAAACACCATATATTTT
NA TRBJ2-3 TRBV10-1 CASSEGQSSTDTQYF TGCGCCAGCAGTGAGGGACAGTCGAGCACAGATACGCAGTATTTT
TRBD1 TRBJ1-1 TRBV4-3 CASSRQEGQWGAFF TGCGCCAGCAGCCGACAAGAGGGACAGTGGGGAGCTTTCTTT
TRBD2 TRBJ2-2 TRBV5-4 CASSSLAGNTGELFF TGTGCCAGCAGCTCTCTAGCGGGGAACACCGGGGAGCTGTTTTTT
NA TRBJ2-5 TRBV12-2 CASRSQGETQETQYF TGTGCAAGTCGCTCCCAGGGGGAGACTCAAGAGACCCAGTACTTC
NA TRBJ2-1 TRBV11-3 CASSLAVGAGRNEQFF TGTGCCAGCAGCTTAGCGGTGGGGGCAGGGCGGAATGAGCAGTTCTTC
TRBD2 TRBJ2-5 TRBV5-1 CASSSAKTSGALVGETQYF TGCGCCAGCAGCTCCGCGAAGACTAGCGGGGCCTTAGTAGGAGAGACCCAGTACTTC
TRBD1 TRBJ1-1 TRBV6-5 CASSYGTGVNTEAFF TGTGCCAGCAGTTACGGGACAGGGGTGAACACTGAAGCTTTCTTT
TRBD2 TRBJ2-5 TRBV11-2 CASSLAQSGRGTQYF TGTGCCAGCAGCTTAGCCCAAAGCGGGAGGGGGACCCAGTACTTC
NA TRBJ1-5 TRBV6-6 CASSYSAGFNQPQHF TGTGCCAGCAGTTACTCAGCAGGGTTCAATCAGCCCCAGCATTTT
NA TRBJ2-5 TRBV29-1 CSVEIGLGRAQYF TGCAGCGTTGAAATAGGCCTAGGCCGGGCCCAGTACTTC
TRBD2 TRBJ2-1 TRBV9 CASTTSGSGGFSYNEQFF TGTGCCAGCACCACCTCGGGTAGCGGGGGGTTCTCCTACAATGAGCAGTTCTTC
NA TRBJ2-1 TRBV18 CASSPEGSYNEQFF TGTGCCAGCTCACCGGAGGGTTCCTACAATGAGCAGTTCTTC
NA TRBJ1-3 TRBV6-5 CASSPNRAGNTIYF TGTGCCAGCAGTCCCAACAGGGCTGGAAACACCATATATTTT
TRBD1 TRBJ2-7 TRBV4-2 CASSPGQGFSYEQYF TGTGCCAGCAGCCCAGGACAGGGATTCTCCTACGAGCAGTACTTC
NA TRBJ2-1 TRBV4-3 CASSDDGSSYNEQFF TGCGCCAGCAGCGACGACGGGAGCTCCTACAATGAGCAGTTCTTC
TRBD1 TRBJ1-1 TRBV6-5 CASSFTGGGNTEAFF TGTGCCAGCAGTTTTACAGGGGGAGGAAACACTGAAGCTTTCTTT
NA TRBJ2-3 TRBV7-3 CASSSMSIVRHPTDTQYF TGTGCCAGCAGCTCCATGTCCATCGTTAGACATCCCACAGATACGCAGTATTTT
NA TRBJ1-3 TRBV6-6 CASSYSVSSSGNTIYF TGTGCCAGCAGTTACTCAGTTTCCAGCTCTGGAAACACCATATATTTT
NA TRBJ2-7 TRBV11-3 CASSLAREQYF TGTGCCAGCAGCTTAGCGCGCGAGCAGTACTTC
TRBD1 TRBJ1-3 TRBV5-1 CASSPGQGSGNTIYF TGCGCCAGCAGCCCTGGACAGGGCTCTGGAAACACCATATATTTT
TRBD2 TRBJ2-2 TRBV5-1 CASSFWAGGPAGELFF TGCGCCAGCAGCTTTTGGGCGGGAGGGCCTGCCGGGGAGCTGTTTTTT
TRBD1 TRBJ1-6 TRBV6-5 CASRQGASYNSPLHF TGTGCCAGCCGGCAGGGGGCATCCTATAATTCACCCCTCCACTTT
TRBD1 TRBJ1-1 TRBV7-2 CASSFRQGGKTEAFF TGTGCCAGCAGCTTCCGACAGGGGGGTAAGACTGAAGCTTTCTTT
NA TRBJ1-4 TRBV5-6 CASSLGWRTGKINEKLFF TGTGCCAGCAGCTTGGGTTGGAGGACGGGCAAAATTAATGAAAAACTGTTTTTT
NA TRBJ1-2 TRBV5-1 CASSQDPEAGPYGYTF TGCGCCAGCAGCCAAGATCCCGAGGCAGGGCCCTATGGCTACACCTTC